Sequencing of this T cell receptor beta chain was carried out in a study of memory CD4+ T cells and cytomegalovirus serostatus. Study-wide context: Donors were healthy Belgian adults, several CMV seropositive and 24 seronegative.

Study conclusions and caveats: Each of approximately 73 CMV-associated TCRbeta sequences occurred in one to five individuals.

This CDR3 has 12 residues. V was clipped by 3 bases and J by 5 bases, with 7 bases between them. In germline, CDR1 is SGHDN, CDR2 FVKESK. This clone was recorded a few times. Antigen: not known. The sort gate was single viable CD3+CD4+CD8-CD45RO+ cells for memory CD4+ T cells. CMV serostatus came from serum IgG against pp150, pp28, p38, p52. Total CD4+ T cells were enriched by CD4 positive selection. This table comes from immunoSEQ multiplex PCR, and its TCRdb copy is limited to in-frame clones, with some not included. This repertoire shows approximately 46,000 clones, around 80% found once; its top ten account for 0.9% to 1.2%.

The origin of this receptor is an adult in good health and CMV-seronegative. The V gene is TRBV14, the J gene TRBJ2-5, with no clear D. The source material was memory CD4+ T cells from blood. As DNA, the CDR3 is TGTGCCAGCAGCCAGGCTCGGGAGACCCAGTACTTC. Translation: CASSQARETQYF.